Listed here are 12 T cell receptor beta chains from one sample, sequenced in a study of cytomegalovirus exposure and HLA in healthy donors. The data were produced by immunoSEQ multiplex PCR, yet TCRdb's version contains in-frame clones alone and is incomplete. The sample records 250,000 to 300,000 clones, 80% to 90% being singletons. Specimen: PBMCs. The receptor source for this set is a woman aged 18-35 years in good health and CMV-seronegative.

The V gene is TRBV15, the J gene TRBJ2-7; weak D call: TRBD2 (5 bases). The germline V gene encodes CDR1 LNHNV and CDR2 YYDKDF (reference sequence). V lost 3 bases and J lost 5, with 14 bases in between. The CDR3 has 14 amino acids. The CDR3: CATSSTGVLDEQYF. The CDR3 region has the DNA TGTGCCACCAGCAGTACCGGGGTGCTGGACGAGCAGTACTTC.

V and J are TRBV4-1 and TRBJ2-7; no clear D. This CDR3 is built from 14 residues. The germline V and J ends were trimmed by 2 bases and 7 bases, with 15 bases remaining between them. Germline CDR1 reads MGHRA; CDR2 reads YSYEKL. This CDR3 is CASSQLKMVTEQYF. CDR3 sequence (DNA): TGCGCCAGCAGCCAACTCAAAATGGTAACTGAGCAGTACTTC.

There are a few counts of this clone. This chain uses TRBV7-3 with TRBJ1-6; D unresolved. The CDR3 sequence is 14 residues long. The ends were cut back, 3 bases at V and 10 bases at J, with 13 bases in the middle. Germline V gene data show CDR1 as SGHTA and CDR2 as FQGTGA. CDR3 sequence reads: CASSFGGKGSPLHF. The CDR3 DNA reads as TGTGCCAGCAGCTTTGGAGGGAAAGGATCACCCCTCCACTTT.

The V and J genes are TRBV30 and TRBJ2-5, with D hard to call. Germline loops: CDR1 GTSNPN, CDR2 SVGIG (reference sequence). V was pared by 8 bases and J by 5 bases, with 12 bases between. The CDR3 runs to 11 residues. Here the CDR3 reads CALRWLETQYF. CDR3 in DNA: TGTGCCCTGAGGTGGTTGGAGACCCAGTACTTC.

CDR3 in DNA: TGTGCCAGCAGTTTAAAAGCCTCCTACGAGCAGTACTTC. This encodes CASSLKASYEQYF. The genes are TRBV27 and TRBJ2-7; unclear D gene. Germline assignment: CDR1 MNHEY and CDR2 SMNVEV (reference sequence). CDR3 length: 13 amino acids. Trimming shortened V by 2 bases and J by 0 bases, and 5 bases separated the two germline ends.

The chain combines TRBV5-6 with TRBJ2-4; weak D call: TRBD1 (5 bases). Germline V gene lookup returns CDR1 SGHDT and CDR2 YYEEEE. The CDR3 is made up of 17 amino acids. Trimming shortened V by 2 bases and J by 0 bases, and 15 bases separated the two germline ends. CDR3 sequence: CASSLLRQGIAKNIQYF. The CDR3 DNA sequence: TGTGCCAGCAGCTTACTCAGGCAGGGAATAGCCAAAAACATTCAGTACTTC. The full variable domain, with the rest looked up from reference TRBV5-6 and TRBJ2-4, is DAGVTQSPTHLIKTRGQQVTLRCSPKSGHDTVSWYQQALGQGPQFIFQYYEEEERQRGNFPDRFSGHQFPNYSSELNVNALLLGDSALYLCASSLLRQGIAKNIQYFGAGTRLSVL.

This chain links TRBV25-1 with TRBJ1-2; a possible D gene is TRBD1 (6 bases). Per the germline V gene, CDR1 is MGHDK and CDR2 is SYGVNS. Trimming took off 0 bases at V and 8 bases at J, with 16 bases between the two ends. The CDR3 extends over 15 amino acids. The CDR3 protein is CASSEYGGGNSGYTF. As DNA, the CDR3 is TGTGCCAGCAGTGAATACGGGGGGGGCAACAGCGGCTACACCTTC.

This clone came up many times. The chain recombines TRBV20-1 with TRBJ2-3; D gene unclear. Trimming removed 6 bases from V and 3 bases from J, with 7 bases in between. CDR3 length: 11 amino acids. The germline V gene encodes CDR1 DFQATT and CDR2 SNEGSKA (reference sequence). CDR3 coding DNA: TGCAGTGCCCCAAATACAGATACGCAGTATTTT. It encodes CSAPNTDTQYF.

The rearrangement uses TRBV2 and TRBJ1-1; the D is unclear. The CDR3 spans 14 residues. The germline V and J ends were trimmed by 6 bases and 8 bases, with 19 bases remaining between them. Looked up from germline, CDR1 is SNHLY and CDR2 is FYNNEI. Here the CDR3 DNA reads TGTGCCAGCAGCATCGGCCATCTCGGCAGGGAAGCTTTCTTT. Its protein is CASSIGHLGREAFF.

As regards this clone: The sample has other DNA sequences that encode this CDR3 too. The chain combines TRBV5-1 with TRBJ2-7; 11 bases are a match to TRBD1. Germline V lookup: CDR1 SGHRS, CDR2 YFSETQ. V shed 4 bases and J 1 base; nucleotides not matched to a gene: 4. CDR3 length: 15 residues. The CDR3, as DNA: TGCGCCAGCAGCATAGGGACAGGGGGTTCCTACGAGCAGTACTTC. It is translated as CASSIGTGGSYEQYF.

The gene calls are TRBV6-4 and TRBJ1-2, with 7 bases that match TRBD1. CDR1 is MRHNA and CDR2 is SNTAGT in the germline V gene. V gave up 0 bases and J gave up 3 bases; unmatched junction bases: 4. The length of the CDR3 is 15 residues. Here the CDR3 reads CASSDSNRGDYGYTF. In nucleotides, the CDR3 is TGTGCCAGCAGTGACTCGAACAGGGGCGACTATGGCTACACCTTC.

The genes are TRBV28 and TRBJ2-7; TRBD1 aligns across 9 bases. Germline V gives CDR1 MDHEN, CDR2 SYDVKM. There are 14 residues in the CDR3. J gave up 2 bases and V 4 bases, and 3 bases lay outside the gene matches. CDR3 region: CASSWRTGAYEQYF. CDR3 bases: TGTGCCAGCAGTTGGAGGACAGGGGCCTACGAGCAGTACTTC.